Listed here are 18 T cell receptor beta chains from one sample, sequenced in a study of beta chain features in type 1 diabetes. Study-wide results and caveats: TCRB CDR3 length was moderately but significantly reduced in all four CD4+ subsets of Type 1 diabetes patients.

Expressed TCRB transcripts got sequenced, as all isolated RNA was reverse transcribed. Clones were read by immunoSEQ multiplex PCR, and TCRdb kept only the in-frame ones, dropping some. The repertoire holds 250,000 or so clones, with about 14% as singletons. Antigen specificity for these receptors is unknown. Sequencing input: naive CD4+ T cells from blood. The receptors were gathered from a man younger than 45 with type 1 diabetes.

This clone has a handful of counts. The J gene is TRBJ2-1, the V gene TRBV5-1; 10 bases agree with TRBD1. This CDR3 has 14 amino acids. CDR1 and CDR2 from the germline V gene are SGHRS and YFSETQ. With V trimmed by 3 bases and J by 7 bases, 4 bases remained unmatched. CDR3 region: CASSSGQGRNEQFF. CDR3 DNA: TGCGCCAGCAGCTCGGGACAGGGGAGGAATGAGCAGTTCTTC.

This clone was observed a few times. This chain uses TRBV10-3 with TRBJ1-1, with 10 bases matching TRBD1. The CDR3 consists of 16 residues. Trimming at V came to 2 bases and at J to 1 base, leaving 4 bases not matched to a gene. Per the germline V gene, CDR1 is ENHRY and CDR2 is SYGVKD. The CDR3 bases are TGTGCCATCAGTGAGGGGGGACAGGGGCCGAACACTGAAGCTTTCTTT. Encoded protein: CAISEGGQGPNTEAFF.

The genes are TRBV11-1 and TRBJ2-6; no clear D gene. Looked up from germline, CDR1 is SGHAT and CDR2 is FQDESV (reference sequence). CDR3 size: 13 residues. The V end was cut by 11 bases, the J end by 1 base, with 9 bases between. The DNA of the CDR3 is TGTGCCGGCTCGAGGTCTGGGGCCAACGTCCTGACTTTC. It translates to CAGSRSGANVLTF.

This clone was seen more than once but under ten times. The V and J genes are TRBV23-1 and TRBJ1-1; TRBD1 might be the D (5 bases). TRBV23-1 is annotated as an ORF whose role is uncertain. The CDR3 has 16 amino acids. Trimming left V 7 bases short and J 0 bases short, with 18 bases between. The CDR3 nucleotides are TGCGCCAGCATCACGAGGAGGGACGCCATGAACACTGAAGCTTTCTTT. This gives the protein CASITRRDAMNTEAFF.

In this sample, this clone turned up a few times. This chain links TRBV30 with TRBJ2-5; 14 bases are shared with TRBD2. CDR1 and CDR2 from the germline V gene are GTSNPN and SVGIG (reference sequence). The CDR3 runs 16 residues. The ends lost 3 bases at V and 5 bases at J; junction bases unmatched: 8. CDR3 region: CAWRLTSGGARETQYF. In nucleotides, the CDR3 is TGTGCCTGGAGGCTGACTAGCGGGGGGGCAAGGGAGACCCAGTACTTC.

This clone has just a few counts. The chain couples TRBV20-1 to TRBJ2-7, with TRBD2 matching 7 bases. V lost 1 base to trimming and J lost 7 bases; unmatched junction nucleotides: 1. The germline V gene encodes CDR1 DFQATT and CDR2 SNEGSKA (reference sequence). This CDR3 region has 11 residues. The CDR3 region is CSARGGGEQYF. CDR3 in DNA: TGCAGTGCTAGAGGGGGGGGTGAGCAGTACTTC.

The V and J genes are TRBV2 and TRBJ2-7; the D gene is possibly TRBD2 (6 bases). Trimming stripped 7 bases from V and 0 bases from J, with 13 bases between. In germline, CDR1 is SNHLY, CDR2 FYNNEI. The CDR3 contains 14 residues. This CDR3 reads CASTLSSVSYEQYF. The CDR3 region has the DNA TGTGCCAGCACCCTATCTAGCGTCTCCTACGAGCAGTACTTC.

The V gene is TRBV6-4, the J gene TRBJ2-1, with 10 bases that match TRBD2. The V gene end was trimmed by 5 bases and the J gene end by 0 bases; junction bases not matched to a gene: 1. This CDR3 has 15 amino acids. Germline loops: CDR1 MRHNA, CDR2 SNTAGT. The CDR3 is CASSPSGSSYNEQFF. The CDR3 DNA follows: TGTGCCAGCAGTCCTAGCGGGAGCTCCTACAATGAGCAGTTCTTC.

The CDR3 region is CAWTRTSGLSYNEQFF. In nucleotides, the CDR3 is TGTGCCTGGACTCGGACTAGCGGGCTCTCCTACAATGAGCAGTTCTTC. V gene TRBV30 combines with J gene TRBJ2-1; 11 positions agree with TRBD2. The CDR3 spans 16 residues. Germline lookup yields CDR1 GTSNPN and CDR2 SVGIG (reference sequence). V shed 4 bases and J 0 bases; nucleotides not matched to a gene: 5.

This clone was seen only a few times. The rearrangement joins TRBV5-6 to TRBJ1-5; D not resolved. The V end was cut by 5 bases, the J end by 5 bases, with 5 bases between. This CDR3 spans 11 amino acids. Germline V lookup: CDR1 SGHDT, CDR2 YYEEEE. CDR3 nucleotide sequence: TGTGCCAGCAGTCCCTATCAGCCCCAGCATTTT. This codes for CASSPYQPQHF. The entire variable domain, with the rest obtained from reference TRBV5-6 and TRBJ1-5, is as follows: DAGVTQSPTHLIKTRGQQVTLRCSPKSGHDTVSWYQQALGQGPQFIFQYYEEEERQRGNFPDRFSGHQFPNYSSELNVNALLLGDSALYLCASSPYQPQHFGDGTRLSIL.

Note on this clone: This CDR3 is also generated by other DNA sequences in the sample. V is TRBV30 and J is TRBJ2-5; TRBD2 agrees at 7 bases. V dropped 2 bases and J dropped 2; count of bases not matched to a gene: 2. The CDR3 consists of 13 residues. CDR1 is GTSNPN and CDR2 is SVGIG in the germline V gene (reference sequence). Here the CDR3 DNA reads TGTGCCTGGAGTCCGGGACTACAAGAGACCCAGTACTTC. Translating it yields CAWSPGLQETQYF. The whole variable domain, filled in from reference TRBV30 and TRBJ2-5, reads SQTIHQWPATLVQPVGSPLSLECTVEGTSNPNLYWYRQAAGRGLQLLFYSVGIGQISSEVPQNLSASRPQDRQFILSSKKLLLSDSGFYLCAWSPGLQETQYFGPGTRLLVL.

The rearrangement joins TRBV11-2 to TRBJ1-1; D is perhaps TRBD1 (6 bases). Germline V gene lookup returns CDR1 SGHAT and CDR2 FQNNGV. V dropped 5 bases and J dropped 3 bases, with 10 bases sitting between them. The CDR3 spans 13 residues. The CDR3 DNA reads as TGTGCCAGCAGCCGACAGGCTGACACTGAAGCTTTCTTT. It yields the protein CASSRQADTEAFF.

The chain uses TRBV7-9 and TRBJ1-4, with a weak D call TRBD1 (5 bases). CDR1 is SEHNR, CDR2 FQNEAQ, per germline (reference sequence). The CDR3 totals 15 residues. Trimming pared 0 bases from V and 7 bases from J, leaving 12 bases between. The CDR3 DNA reads as TGTGCCAGCAGCTTAGCGCGCGGGGGATCTGAAAAACTGTTTTTT. Translated: CASSLARGGSEKLFF.

The V and J genes are TRBV18 and TRBJ2-3, with D tentatively TRBD2 (6 bases). This CDR3 has 14 amino acids. V was cut by 3 bases and J by 4 bases, with 11 bases left in between. Germline values: CDR1 KGHSH, CDR2 LQKENI. The CDR3 protein is CASSPRGDADTQYF. The CDR3 DNA reads as TGTGCCAGCTCACCCCGCGGGGACGCAGATACGCAGTATTTT.

This clone has only a few counts. The chain is built from TRBV30 and TRBJ1-1, with TRBD1 matching over 7 bases. The CDR3 runs to 13 residues. V shed 4 bases and J 0 bases; nucleotides not matched to a gene: 2. In germline, CDR1 is GTSNPN, CDR2 SVGIG (reference sequence). DNA of the CDR3: TGTGCCTGGATGGACAGGATGAACACTGAAGCTTTCTTT. Translation gives CAWMDRMNTEAFF. The whole variable domain, filled in from reference TRBV30 and TRBJ1-1, reads SQTIHQWPATLVQPVGSPLSLECTVEGTSNPNLYWYRQAAGRGLQLLFYSVGIGQISSEVPQNLSASRPQDRQFILSSKKLLLSDSGFYLCAWMDRMNTEAFFGQGTRLTVV.

The V gene is TRBV5-4, the J gene TRBJ2-5; D gene uncertain. Trimming removed 4 bases from V and 3 bases from J, with 16 bases in between. The CDR3 has 15 residues. Germline assignment: CDR1 SGHNT and CDR2 YYREEE (reference sequence). In DNA, the CDR3 is TGTGCCAGCAGCCCCCGATCGGAGCGCGAAGAGACCCAGTACTTC. Translating it yields CASSPRSEREETQYF.

This clone turned up a few times. The chain uses TRBV18 and TRBJ1-5; 7 bases are a match to TRBD1. The CDR3 covers 14 residues. J was trimmed by 5 bases and V by 3 bases; bases with no gene match: 4. Germline CDR1 KGHSH, CDR2 LQKENI. The CDR3 loop reads CASSPGQRDQPQHF. In nucleotides, the CDR3 is TGTGCCAGCTCACCGGGACAGCGGGATCAGCCCCAGCATTTT.

This clone was recorded a few times. This chain connects TRBV5-4 to TRBJ1-1; D is uncertain. The CDR3 covers 13 residues. Germline-derived CDR1 and CDR2 are SGHNT and YYREEE (reference sequence). V dropped 0 bases and J dropped 6 bases, with 9 bases sitting between them. The CDR3 nucleotides are TGTGCCAGCAGCTTGGCGGCGGATTCTGAAGCTTTCTTT. It specifies CASSLAADSEAFF.